The 26 T cell receptor beta chains in this list originate from one sample, sequenced in a study of blood T cell repertoires in COVID-19. Produced via immunoSEQ multiplex PCR; TCRdb's table is partial and in-frame only. The table includes approximately 47,000 clones, 86% detected once. Sample: peripheral blood. All receptors come from a woman in her sixties or seventies with acute or convalescent COVID-19.

The chain combines TRBV6-6 with TRBJ1-5; D gene unclear. Trimming removed 7 bases from V and 9 bases from J, with 16 bases in between. The CDR3 consists of 13 residues. Germline V lookup: CDR1 MNHNY, CDR2 SVGAGI (reference sequence). CDR3 amino acids: CASTTGEWRPQHF. CDR3 in DNA: TGTGCCAGCACCACCGGGGAGTGGAGGCCCCAGCATTTT.

V and J are TRBV28 and TRBJ1-1; TRBD1 matches at 7 bases. This CDR3 has 14 residues. Germline CDR1 reads MDHEN; CDR2 reads SYDVKM. V shed 4 bases and J 1 base; nucleotides not matched to a gene: 3. The CDR3 nucleotides read TGTGCCAGCAGTTCGACAGGGTCGAACACTGAAGCTTTCTTT. Its protein product is CASSSTGSNTEAFF. The full variable domain, completed using reference TRBV28 and TRBJ1-1, is DVKVTQSSRYLVKRTGEKVFLECVQDMDHENMFWYRQDPGLGLRLIYFSYDVKMKEKGDIPEGYSVSREKKERFSLILESASTNQTSMYLCASSSTGSNTEAFFGQGTRLTVV.

The chain couples TRBV4-2 to TRBJ2-7; D is unclear. Germline CDR1 LGHNA, CDR2 YNFKEQ. The CDR3 is made up of 15 amino acids. V shed 0 bases and J shed 2 bases, with 11 bases lying between them. The CDR3 DNA is TGTGCCAGCAGCCAAGATATGGCTGCAGCCTACGAGCAGTACTTC. Translating it yields CASSQDMAAAYEQYF.

This clone was detected a few times. The chain carries TRBV7-3 and TRBJ1-6; no definite D call. This CDR3 region has 13 residues. The germline V gene has CDR1 SGHTA and CDR2 FQGTGA. Trimming shortened V by 3 bases and J by 7 bases, and 7 bases separated the two germline ends. The CDR3 DNA sequence: TGTGCCAGCAGCTTGGCTTCAAATTCACCCCTCCACTTT. Protein product: CASSLASNSPLHF.

The CDR3 here is CAWTGGGEQFF. CDR3 DNA: TGTGCCTGGACCGGGGGGGGAGAGCAGTTCTTC. V and J are TRBV30 and TRBJ2-1; 8 nucleotides line up with TRBD2. J gave up 10 bases and V 4 bases, and 3 bases lay outside the gene matches. This CDR3 has 11 residues. In germline, CDR1 is GTSNPN, CDR2 SVGIG (reference sequence). Complete variable domain (other parts from reference TRBV30 and TRBJ2-1): SQTIHQWPATLVQPVGSPLSLECTVEGTSNPNLYWYRQAAGRGLQLLFYSVGIGQISSEVPQNLSASRPQDRQFILSSKKLLLSDSGFYLCAWTGGGEQFFGPGTRLTVL.

V usage is TRBV7-9 and J usage is TRBJ2-7; 9 positions match TRBD1. The CDR3 covers 15 residues. With V trimmed by 5 bases and J by 5 bases, 10 bases remained unmatched. Germline assignment: CDR1 SEHNR and CDR2 FQNEAQ (reference sequence). The CDR3 DNA is TGTGCCAGCAGCCTAATCCCCGGACAGGGGAACGAGCAGTACTTC. It translates to CASSLIPGQGNEQYF.

The chain carries TRBV29-1 and TRBJ1-1; D perhaps matches TRBD1 (5 bases). Germline CDR1 reads SQVTM; CDR2 reads ANQGSEA. This CDR3 region has 12 residues. Deletions cut 4 bases from V and 3 bases from J, with 9 bases between. CDR3 region: CSVGEGDTEAFF. The DNA for the CDR3 is TGCAGCGTTGGAGAAGGGGACACTGAAGCTTTCTTT.

The chain combines TRBV18 with TRBJ2-6; D may be TRBD2 (6 bases). The CDR3 runs to 18 residues. The germline V gene has CDR1 KGHSH and CDR2 LQKENI. Trimming cost V 3 bases and J 2 bases, with 17 bases left between them. The CDR3 DNA sequence: TGTGCCAGCTCACCGCGGGAACGCCCGCACCCTGGGGCCAACGTCCTGACTTTC. The encoded protein is CASSPRERPHPGANVLTF.

The chain recombines TRBV6-5 with TRBJ2-3, with 13 bases matching TRBD2. The CDR3 consists of 15 residues. Germline V gives CDR1 MNHEY, CDR2 SVGAGI. V lost 9 bases, J lost 6 bases, and 9 bases stayed unmatched. CDR3 nucleotide sequence: TGTGCCAGGGGGACTAGCGGGACCGCCGGGGATACGCAGTATTTT. This sequence encodes CARGTSGTAGDTQYF.

This clone turned up a few times. The chain has TRBV21-1 and TRBJ1-5; the table calls TRBD1, which could not be checked here. TRBV21-1 represents a pseudogene. This CDR3 comprises 20 residues. CDR3 region: CASTSKCTAAFYASNQPQHF. DNA of the CDR3: TGTGCCAGCACCTCAAAGTGTACAGCTGCCTTCTATGCGAGCAATCAGCCCCAGCATTTT.

In this sample, this clone turned up a few times. This sequence joins TRBV6-5 and TRBJ1-3; 7 nucleotides match TRBD1. This CDR3 spans 15 amino acids. CDR1 and CDR2 (germline): MNHEY, SVGAGI. V shed 6 bases and J 3 bases; nucleotides not matched to a gene: 8. The CDR3, as DNA: TGTGCCAGCAGGCCCGGACCAGGGGGTGGAAACACCATATATTTT. It is translated as CASRPGPGGGNTIYF.

The CDR3 spells CASSLAVGTVYNEQFF. The CDR3 DNA sequence: TGTGCCAGCAGCTTAGCGGTCGGGACAGTATACAATGAGCAGTTCTTC. The rearrangement uses TRBV7-2 and TRBJ2-1; 7 nucleotides line up with TRBD1. CDR1 is SGHTA, CDR2 FQGNSA, per germline. The trim removed 0 bases at V and 4 bases at J, leaving 6 bases unmatched. The CDR3 totals 16 residues.

V gene TRBV2 combines with J gene TRBJ2-5, with D unresolved. Between the trimmed V and J ends, which lost 8 bases and 2 bases, there was a span of 6 bases. In germline, CDR1 is SNHLY, CDR2 FYNNEI. The CDR3 consists of 11 residues. In DNA, the CDR3 is TGTGCCAGCCGGGTACAAGAGACCCAGTACTTC. Translated: CASRVQETQYF.

V usage is TRBV14 and J usage is TRBJ1-6; D gene uncertain. Germline CDR1 is SGHDN and CDR2 is FVKESK. The CDR3 totals 14 residues. Trimming left V 0 bases short and J 9 bases short, with 9 bases between. In DNA form, the CDR3 reads TGTGCCAGCAGCCAAGAGGGCTGGTCTTCACCCCTCCACTTT. Translation: CASSQEGWSSPLHF. Together with reference TRBV14 and TRBJ1-6, the CDR3 gives the full variable domain: EAGVTQFPSHSVIEKGQTVTLRCDPISGHDNLYWYRRVMGKEIKFLLHFVKESKQDESGMPNNRFLAERTGGTYSTLKVQPAELEDSGVYFCASSQEGWSSPLHFGNGTRLTVT.

This clone showed up just once. A read error may account for a junction end that differs from germline. The gene calls are TRBV29-1 and TRBJ1-5; 9 bases match TRBD1. This CDR3 has 11 residues. Germline CDR1 and CDR2: SQVTM and ANQGSEA. The CDR3 sequence is CSADTGGTHHF. CDR3 sequence (DNA): TGCAGCGCCGATACAGGGGGCACCCACCATTTT.

The chain employs TRBV21-1 and TRBJ1-2. TRBV21-1 is a known pseudogene. This CDR3 is 12 amino acids long. In DNA, the CDR3 is TGTGCCAGCAGCTCCCGGGTCTCGGGCTACACCTTC. Its translation: CASSSRVSGYTF.

This rearrangement joins TRBV30 to TRBJ2-5, with 11 bases aligning to TRBD2. Trimming at V came to 3 bases and at J to 8 bases, leaving 11 bases not matched to a gene. Germline V gene data show CDR1 as GTSNPN and CDR2 as SVGIG (reference sequence). This CDR3 comprises 15 residues. The CDR3 is CAWSPRTSGFGTQYF. As DNA, the CDR3 is TGTGCCTGGAGCCCCCGGACTAGCGGGTTTGGTACCCAGTACTTC.

This chain joins TRBV30 and TRBJ1-5; 8 bases match TRBD1. Unmatched junction bases numbered 3, after V lost 2 bases and J lost 3 bases. CDR3 length: 14 residues. Per the germline V gene, CDR1 is GTSNPN and CDR2 is SVGIG (reference sequence). This CDR3 reads CAWSKGQVNQPQHF. In DNA form, the CDR3 reads TGTGCCTGGAGTAAGGGACAGGTCAATCAGCCCCAGCATTTT. The full variable domain, in which reference TRBV30 and TRBJ1-5 provide the parts outside the CDR3, is SQTIHQWPATLVQPVGSPLSLECTVEGTSNPNLYWYRQAAGRGLQLLFYSVGIGQISSEVPQNLSASRPQDRQFILSSKKLLLSDSGFYLCAWSKGQVNQPQHFGDGTRLSIL.

V usage is TRBV20-1 and J usage is TRBJ1-2, with TRBD1 matching over 8 bases. The CDR3 contains 13 residues. CDR1 and CDR2 (germline): DFQATT, SNEGSKA (reference sequence). The V segment lost 3 bases and the J segment 10 bases; nucleotides outside the gene matches: 10. The CDR3 here is CSASGGRGQDYTF. CDR3 DNA: TGCAGTGCTAGTGGGGGTAGGGGACAGGACTACACCTTC.

J is TRBJ2-1 and V is TRBV5-1; 8 bases agree with TRBD2. Germline V gene data show CDR1 as SGHRS and CDR2 as YFSETQ. The V segment lost 7 bases and the J segment 6 bases; nucleotides outside the gene matches: 9. The CDR3 loop spans 14 amino acids. In DNA, the CDR3 is TGCGCCAGCCGGCTAGGACTAGCTTTCAATGAGCAGTTCTTC. Protein sequence: CASRLGLAFNEQFF.

The CDR3 is CASSYFTGQGNSPLHF. In DNA, the CDR3 is TGTGCCAGCAGTTACTTTACGGGACAGGGGAATTCACCCCTCCACTTT. The chain has TRBV6-5 and TRBJ1-6; TRBD1 matches at 10 bases. Unmatched junction bases numbered 4, after V lost 1 base and J lost 7 bases. The CDR3 contains 16 residues. Germline loops: CDR1 MNHEY, CDR2 SVGAGI.

The genes are TRBV18 and TRBJ1-2, with 10 bases identical to TRBD1. The ends lost 3 bases at V and 7 bases at J; junction bases unmatched: 8. The CDR3 is 15 residues long. Per the germline V gene, CDR1 is KGHSH and CDR2 is LQKENI. The CDR3 sequence is CASSPPDRGQSGYTF. CDR3 DNA sequence: TGTGCCAGCTCACCCCCCGACAGGGGGCAATCTGGCTACACCTTC. The variable domain in full, with the rest retrieved from reference TRBV18 and TRBJ1-2, is NAGVMQNPRHLVRRRGQEARLRCSPMKGHSHVYWYRQLPEEGLKFMVYLQKENIIDESGMPKERFSAEFPKEGPSILRIQQVVRGDSAAYFCASSPPDRGQSGYTFGSGTRLTVV.

The rearrangement joins TRBV6-6 to TRBJ1-1; 10 bases map to TRBD1. The CDR3 covers 14 residues. Germline V gene sequence: CDR1 MNHNY, CDR2 SVGAGI (reference sequence). Germline trimming cut 4 bases from V and 5 bases from J; bases unmatched to any gene: 4. CDR3 DNA sequence: TGTGCCAGCAGTTTACCGGGACAGGGGACTGAAGCTTTCTTT. It encodes CASSLPGQGTEAFF.

The DNA for the CDR3 is TGCGCCAGCAGCGGACAGGGGTCCAATGAGCAGTTCTTC. Translation gives CASSGQGSNEQFF. This chain connects TRBV10-1 to TRBJ2-1; 9 bases agree with TRBD1. The CDR3 sequence is 13 residues long. Germline values: CDR1 WNHNN, CDR2 SYGVQD (reference sequence). The V gene end was trimmed by 6 bases and the J gene end by 6 bases; junction bases not matched to a gene: 3.

This clone was recorded a few times. The chain combines TRBV5-4 with TRBJ1-1; TRBD1 might be the D (5 bases). Trimming left V 0 bases short and J 8 bases short, with 14 bases between. Per germline, CDR1 SGHNT and CDR2 YYREEE (reference sequence). The CDR3 consists of 14 residues. This CDR3 reads CASSLEGAAREAFF. CDR3 nucleotides: TGTGCCAGCAGCTTGGAAGGGGCAGCGAGAGAAGCTTTCTTT.

This sequence joins TRBV5-1 and TRBJ2-7; D possibly corresponds to TRBD2 (7 bases). The V and J ends lost 4 bases and 0 bases respectively, with 11 bases between them. CDR3 length: 14 residues. Germline V lookup: CDR1 SGHRS, CDR2 YFSETQ. The CDR3 nucleotides are TGCGCCAGCAGCATCCGGGGGGCCTCCTACGAGCAGTACTTC. Its translation: CASSIRGASYEQYF.